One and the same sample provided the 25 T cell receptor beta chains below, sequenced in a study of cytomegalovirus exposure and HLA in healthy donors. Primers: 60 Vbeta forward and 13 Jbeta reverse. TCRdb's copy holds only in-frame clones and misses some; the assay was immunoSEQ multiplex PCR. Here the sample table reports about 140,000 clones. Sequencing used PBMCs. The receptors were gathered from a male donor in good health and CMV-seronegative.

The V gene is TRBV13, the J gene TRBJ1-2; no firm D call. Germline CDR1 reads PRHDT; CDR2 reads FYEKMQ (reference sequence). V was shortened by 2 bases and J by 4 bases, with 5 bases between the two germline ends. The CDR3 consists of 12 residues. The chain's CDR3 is CASSLRPYGYTF. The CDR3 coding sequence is TGTGCCAGCAGCTTACGTCCCTATGGCTACACCTTC.

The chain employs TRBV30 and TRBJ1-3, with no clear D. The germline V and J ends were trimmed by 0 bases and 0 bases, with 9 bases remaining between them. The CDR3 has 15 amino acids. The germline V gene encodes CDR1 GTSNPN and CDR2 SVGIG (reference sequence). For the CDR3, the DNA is TGTGCCTGGAGTGTACGGCGGAGCTCTGGAAACACCATATATTTT. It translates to CAWSVRRSSGNTIYF.

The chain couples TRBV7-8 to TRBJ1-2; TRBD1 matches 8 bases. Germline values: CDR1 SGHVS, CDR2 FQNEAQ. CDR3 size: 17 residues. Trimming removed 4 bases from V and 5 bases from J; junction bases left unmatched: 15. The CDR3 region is CASSSLDPGQGLYGYTF. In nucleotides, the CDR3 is TGTGCCAGCAGCTCGCTCGACCCAGGACAGGGCCTTTATGGCTACACCTTC.

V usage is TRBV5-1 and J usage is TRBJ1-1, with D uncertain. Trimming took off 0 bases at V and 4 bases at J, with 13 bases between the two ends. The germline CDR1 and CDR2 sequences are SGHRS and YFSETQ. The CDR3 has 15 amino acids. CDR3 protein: CASSLVGGKSTEAFF. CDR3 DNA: TGCGCCAGCAGCTTGGTTGGAGGGAAGAGCACTGAAGCTTTCTTT.

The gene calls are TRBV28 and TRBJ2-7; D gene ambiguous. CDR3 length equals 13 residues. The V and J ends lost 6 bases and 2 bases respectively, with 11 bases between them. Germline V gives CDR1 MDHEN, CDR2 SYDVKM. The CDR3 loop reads CASRNSVTYEQYF. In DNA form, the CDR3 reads TGTGCCAGCAGAAACAGTGTCACCTACGAGCAGTACTTC.

The CDR3 spells CASFRDSSQETQYF. For the CDR3, the DNA is TGTGCCAGCTTCCGGGACAGTAGCCAAGAGACCCAGTACTTC. V usage is TRBV18 and J usage is TRBJ2-5, with TRBD1 matching over 7 bases. CDR3 length equals 14 residues. The ends lost 7 bases at V and 1 base at J; junction bases unmatched: 6. Germline V CDR1 and CDR2: KGHSH, LQKENI.

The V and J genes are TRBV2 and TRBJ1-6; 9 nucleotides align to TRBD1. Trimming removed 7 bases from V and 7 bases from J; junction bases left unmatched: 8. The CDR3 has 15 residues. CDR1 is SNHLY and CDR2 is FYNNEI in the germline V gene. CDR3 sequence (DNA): TGTGCCAGCACCAGATCGGGACAGGGAAATTCACCCCTCCACTTT. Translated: CASTRSGQGNSPLHF.

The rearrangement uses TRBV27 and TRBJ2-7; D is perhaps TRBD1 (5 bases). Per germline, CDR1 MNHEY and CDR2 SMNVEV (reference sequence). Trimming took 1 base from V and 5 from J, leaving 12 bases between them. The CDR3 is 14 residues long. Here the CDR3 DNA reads TGTGCCAGCAGTTTATATCAAGGGGCAGACGAGCAGTACTTC. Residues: CASSLYQGADEQYF.

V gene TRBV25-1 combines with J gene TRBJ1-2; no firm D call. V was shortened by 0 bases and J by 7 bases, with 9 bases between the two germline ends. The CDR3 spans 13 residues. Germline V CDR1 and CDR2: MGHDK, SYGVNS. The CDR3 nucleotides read TGTGCCAGCAGTGAATACCCGCAGCGTGGCTACACCTTC. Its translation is CASSEYPQRGYTF.

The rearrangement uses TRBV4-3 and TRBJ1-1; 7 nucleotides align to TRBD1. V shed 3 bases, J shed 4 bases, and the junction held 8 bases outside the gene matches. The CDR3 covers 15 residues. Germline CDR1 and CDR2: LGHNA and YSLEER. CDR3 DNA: TGCGCCAGCAGCCAGATGACAGGGACATCCACTGAAGCTTTCTTT. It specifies CASSQMTGTSTEAFF.

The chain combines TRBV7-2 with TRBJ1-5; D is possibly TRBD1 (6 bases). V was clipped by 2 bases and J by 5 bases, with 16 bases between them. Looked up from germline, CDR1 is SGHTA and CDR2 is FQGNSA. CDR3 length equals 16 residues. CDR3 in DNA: TGTGCCAGCAGCTTATTTTGGGGGCGGCTTGATCAGCCCCAGCATTTT. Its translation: CASSLFWGRLDQPQHF.

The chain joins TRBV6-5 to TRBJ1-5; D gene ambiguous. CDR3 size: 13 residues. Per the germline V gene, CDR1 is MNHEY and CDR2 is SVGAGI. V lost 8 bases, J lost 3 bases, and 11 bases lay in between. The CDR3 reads CASGSFVNQPQHF. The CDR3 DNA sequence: TGTGCCAGCGGTTCGTTCGTCAATCAGCCCCAGCATTTT.

CDR3 nucleotide sequence: TGTGCCAGCAGCTTACACCGGGACAGGGGTTCAACTGAAGCTTTCTTT. Translated: CASSLHRDRGSTEAFF. The chain recombines TRBV7-8 with TRBJ1-1; 10 bases fit TRBD1. Per the germline V gene, CDR1 is SGHVS and CDR2 is FQNEAQ. This CDR3 has 16 amino acids. The J segment lost 5 bases and the V segment lost 2 bases, leaving 8 bases of the junction unmatched.

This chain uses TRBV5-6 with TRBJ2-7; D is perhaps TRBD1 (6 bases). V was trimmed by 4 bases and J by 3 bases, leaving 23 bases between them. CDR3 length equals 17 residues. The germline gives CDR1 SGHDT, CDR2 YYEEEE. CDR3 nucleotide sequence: TGTGCCAGCAGCCTGCCTGACTTGGGGCAGGGGAACTACGAGCAGTACTTC. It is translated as CASSLPDLGQGNYEQYF.

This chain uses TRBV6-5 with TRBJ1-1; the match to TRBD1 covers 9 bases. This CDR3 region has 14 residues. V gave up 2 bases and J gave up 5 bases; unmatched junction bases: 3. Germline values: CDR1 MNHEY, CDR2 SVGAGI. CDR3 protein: CASSYGTGTTEAFF. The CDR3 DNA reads TGTGCCAGCAGTTACGGGACAGGGACGACTGAAGCTTTCTTT.

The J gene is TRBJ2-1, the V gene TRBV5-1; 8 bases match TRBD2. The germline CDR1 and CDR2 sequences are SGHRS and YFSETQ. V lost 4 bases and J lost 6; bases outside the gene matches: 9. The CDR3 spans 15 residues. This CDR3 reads CASSPRGGPVNEQFF. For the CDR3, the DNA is TGCGCCAGCAGCCCCCGGGGGGGCCCCGTCAATGAGCAGTTCTTC.

CDR3 nucleotides: TGCATGGGGACTGGGAACACTGAAGCTTTCTTT. It translates to CMGTGNTEAFF. The chain joins TRBV29-1 to TRBJ1-1, with a tentative D call TRBD1 (5 bases). Germline values: CDR1 SQVTM, CDR2 ANQGSEA. The CDR3 consists of 11 residues.

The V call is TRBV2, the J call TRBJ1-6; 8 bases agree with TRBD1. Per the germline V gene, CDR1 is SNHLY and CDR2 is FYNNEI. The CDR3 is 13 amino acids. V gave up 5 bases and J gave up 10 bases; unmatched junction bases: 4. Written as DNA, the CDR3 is TGTGCCAGCAGTCACGGACAGGGCTCACCCCTCCACTTT. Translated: CASSHGQGSPLHF.

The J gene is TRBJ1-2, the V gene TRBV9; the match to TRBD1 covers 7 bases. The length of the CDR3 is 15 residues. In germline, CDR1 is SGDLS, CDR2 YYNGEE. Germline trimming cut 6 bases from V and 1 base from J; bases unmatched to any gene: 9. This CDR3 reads CASTRDSLFNYGYTF. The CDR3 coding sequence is TGTGCCAGCACCCGGGACAGCCTATTTAACTATGGCTACACCTTC.

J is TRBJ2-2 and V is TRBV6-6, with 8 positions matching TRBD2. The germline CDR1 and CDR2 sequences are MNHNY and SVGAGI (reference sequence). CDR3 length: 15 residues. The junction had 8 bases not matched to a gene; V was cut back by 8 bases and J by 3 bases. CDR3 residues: CASGWAGGDTGELFF. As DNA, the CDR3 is TGTGCCAGCGGCTGGGCCGGGGGGGACACCGGGGAGCTGTTTTTT.

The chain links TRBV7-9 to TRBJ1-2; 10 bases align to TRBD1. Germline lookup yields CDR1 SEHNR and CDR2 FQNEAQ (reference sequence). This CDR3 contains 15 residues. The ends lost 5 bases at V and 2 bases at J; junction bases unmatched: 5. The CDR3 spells CASSGETGGNYGYTF. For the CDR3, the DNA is TGTGCCAGCAGCGGGGAGACAGGGGGCAACTATGGCTACACCTTC.

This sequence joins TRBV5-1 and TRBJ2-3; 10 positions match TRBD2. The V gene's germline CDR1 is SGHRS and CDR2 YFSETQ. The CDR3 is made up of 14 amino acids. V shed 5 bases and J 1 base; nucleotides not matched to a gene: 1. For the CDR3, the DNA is TGCGCCAGCAGAGGACTAGCGGGCACAGATACGCAGTATTTT. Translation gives CASRGLAGTDTQYF.

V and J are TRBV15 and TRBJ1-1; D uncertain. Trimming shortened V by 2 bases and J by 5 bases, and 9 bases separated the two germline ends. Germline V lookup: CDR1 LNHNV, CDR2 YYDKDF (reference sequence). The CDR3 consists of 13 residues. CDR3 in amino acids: CATSRRLETEAFF. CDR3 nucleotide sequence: TGTGCCACCAGCAGACGATTGGAGACTGAAGCTTTCTTT. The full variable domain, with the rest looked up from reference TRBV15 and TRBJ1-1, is DAMVIQNPRYQVTQFGKPVTLSCSQTLNHNVMYWYQQKSSQAPKLLFHYYDKDFNNEADTPDNFQSRRPNTSFCFLDIRSPGLGDTAMYLCATSRRLETEAFFGQGTRLTVV.

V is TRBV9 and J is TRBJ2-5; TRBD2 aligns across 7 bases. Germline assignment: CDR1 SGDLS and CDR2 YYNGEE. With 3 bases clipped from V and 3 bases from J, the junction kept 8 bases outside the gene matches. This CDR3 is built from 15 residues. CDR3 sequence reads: CASSALAGGEETQYF. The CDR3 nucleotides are TGTGCCAGCAGCGCCTTAGCGGGTGGTGAAGAGACCCAGTACTTC.

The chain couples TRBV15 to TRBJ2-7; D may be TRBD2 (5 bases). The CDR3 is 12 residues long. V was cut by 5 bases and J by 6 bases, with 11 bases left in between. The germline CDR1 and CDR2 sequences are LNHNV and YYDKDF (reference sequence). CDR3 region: CATSPSRGEQYF. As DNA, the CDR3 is TGTGCCACCAGCCCGAGCCGGGGCGAGCAGTACTTC. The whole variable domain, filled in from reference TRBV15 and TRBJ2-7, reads DAMVIQNPRYQVTQFGKPVTLSCSQTLNHNVMYWYQQKSSQAPKLLFHYYDKDFNNEADTPDNFQSRRPNTSFCFLDIRSPGLGDTAMYLCATSPSRGEQYFGPGTRLTVT.